This note documents a single T cell receptor (beta chain) sequence. Antigen specificity is unknown. At one of its ends the junction is not consistent with the germline gene, which may arise from a read error. Only patients with CD8+CD57+ cell expansion on flow cytometry were chosen for sequencing. Every patient was diagnosed with severe acquired aplastic anemia. Sampling of blood occurred while the patients had still received no therapy. The CDR3 consists of 11 residues. This sample is drawn from a study of CD8+CD57+ T cells in acquired aplastic anemia. Study as a whole: 3 to 4 ug was the average amount of DNA from sorted CD4+ and CD8+ cells. General study points: Patients and controls turned out to have 25 to 30 CD8+ CDR3 sequences in common.

Both TCR beta VDJ combination and CDR3 sequence profiling were carried out. Genomic DNA was the template for this profiling. TCRdb independently ran MiXCR on the reads; one entry per CDR3 protein. This table holds about 98,000 distinct CDR3 sequences, around 62% found once. Material for sequencing was sorted CD4+, CD8+, or CD8+CD57+ T cells (not recorded which) from PBMCs. The chain is built from TRBV12-3 or TRBV12-4 and TRBJ1-5; a possible D gene is TRBD1 (6 bases). This TCR derives from a human donor with aplastic anemia. The chain's CDR3 is CASSGGAALDF. CDR3 DNA sequence: TGTGCCAGCAGCGGGGGGGCAGCCCTAGATTTT.